One sample yielded the 32 T cell receptor beta chains listed below, sequenced in a study of blood T cell repertoires in COVID-19. Repertoires were generated with immunoSEQ multiplex PCR, while TCRdb's copy carries only in-frame clones and drops some. This table has about 160,000 clones, more than 75% appearing once. The specimen sequenced was peripheral blood. The receptors stem from a woman between 50 and 59 years old with COVID-19, enrolled during active disease.

The table lists this clone with a count of one. The rearrangement links TRBV3-1 (or the pseudogene TRBV3-2) to TRBJ1-2; TRBD1 might be the D (6 bases). Trimming took 6 bases from V and 8 from J, leaving 16 bases between them. The germline gives CDR1 LGHDT, CDR2 YNNKEL (reference sequence). There are 13 residues in the CDR3. The CDR3 DNA reads as TGTGCCAGCAGTCCTCGGGGGGCCGGCGGCTACACCTTC. Protein: CASSPRGAGGYTF.

The V gene is TRBV5-5, the J gene TRBJ1-2; possible D gene TRBD1, 5 bases. V shed 4 bases and J shed 4 bases, with 17 bases lying between them. CDR1 SGHKS and CDR2 YYEKEE come from the germline V gene (reference sequence). The length of the CDR3 is 15 residues. Here the CDR3 reads CASSRVADSFYGYTF. DNA for the CDR3: TGTGCCAGCAGCAGAGTGGCCGACAGTTTCTATGGCTACACCTTC.

V gene TRBV30 combines with J gene TRBJ1-6; tentatively, D is TRBD1 (5 bases). Germline loops: CDR1 GTSNPN, CDR2 SVGIG (reference sequence). Trimming shortened V by 0 bases and J by 11 bases, and 17 bases separated the two germline ends. This CDR3 contains 15 residues. CDR3 protein: CAWSVRWAGPTPLHF. The CDR3 DNA sequence: TGTGCCTGGAGTGTACGATGGGCAGGGCCTACACCCCTCCACTTT.

This chain joins TRBV18 and TRBJ2-5; weak D call: TRBD1 (5 bases). CDR3 length: 17 residues. The V gene's germline CDR1 is KGHSH and CDR2 LQKENI. Trimming removed 3 bases at V and 4 bases at J, with 21 bases between. The CDR3 region is CASSPPYAQGALETQYF. Here the CDR3 DNA reads TGTGCCAGCTCACCCCCCTACGCGCAGGGCGCTCTAGAGACCCAGTACTTC. The full variable domain, completed using reference TRBV18 and TRBJ2-5, is NAGVMQNPRHLVRRRGQEARLRCSPMKGHSHVYWYRQLPEEGLKFMVYLQKENIIDESGMPKERFSAEFPKEGPSILRIQQVVRGDSAAYFCASSPPYAQGALETQYFGPGTRLLVL.

This sequence joins TRBV6-2 or TRBV6-3 and TRBJ2-6, with 9 bases matching TRBD1. Germline V gene sequence: CDR1 MNHEY, CDR2 SVGEGT. V lost 5 bases, J lost 4 bases, and 12 bases stayed unmatched. The CDR3 runs to 18 residues. The CDR3 nucleotides are TGTGCCAGCAGTAACGGGGACAGGGCCCTGGGGGGGGCCAACGTCCTGACTTTC. Its translation: CASSNGDRALGGANVLTF.

This chain links TRBV5-5 with TRBJ2-3; D not certain. Deletions cut 4 bases from V and 3 bases from J, with 6 bases between. In germline, CDR1 is SGHKS, CDR2 YYEKEE (reference sequence). The CDR3 has 12 residues. The DNA for the CDR3 is TGTGCCAGCAGCGCCACAACAGATACGCAGTATTTT. Its protein product is CASSATTDTQYF.

This clone was seen more than once but under ten times. The V and J genes are TRBV5-6 and TRBJ2-7; a possible D gene is TRBD2 (5 bases). The germline V gene encodes CDR1 SGHDT and CDR2 YYEEEE. V gave up 4 bases and J gave up 1 base, with 15 bases separating them. This CDR3 comprises 15 residues. The CDR3 DNA reads as TGTGCCAGCAGCCCCCCTGGCGGGCAGTCCTACGAGCAGTACTTC. It translates to CASSPPGGQSYEQYF.

The rearrangement uses TRBV2 and TRBJ2-6; tentative D call: TRBD1 (5 bases). The CDR3 loop spans 16 amino acids. Trimming cost V 11 bases and J 0 bases, with 17 bases left between them. From germline, CDR1 is SNHLY and CDR2 FYNNEI. CDR3 coding DNA: TGTGCCGGAAGCAGGGCTCAGAGCTCTGGGGCCAACGTCCTGACTTTC. Its protein is CAGSRAQSSGANVLTF.

This chain uses TRBV6-2 or TRBV6-3 with TRBJ1-5; no definite D call. Trimming shortened V by 0 bases and J by 1 base, and 13 bases separated the two germline ends. Looked up from germline, CDR1 is MNHEY and CDR2 is SVGEGT. The CDR3 sequence is 17 residues long. The CDR3: CASSYSIFQASNQPQHF. The CDR3 region has the DNA TGTGCCAGCAGTTACTCGATCTTTCAGGCGAGCAATCAGCCCCAGCATTTT.

V usage is TRBV6-5 and J usage is TRBJ2-7; 7 nucleotides agree with TRBD1. This CDR3 spans 13 amino acids. Germline V CDR1 and CDR2: MNHEY, SVGAGI. Germline trimming cut 6 bases from V and 3 bases from J; bases unmatched to any gene: 5. The CDR3 region has the DNA TGTGCCAGCAGCCGGGGACAGCGCTACGAGCAGTACTTC. Translation: CASSRGQRYEQYF.

The V call is TRBV11-3, the J call TRBJ2-3; TRBD1 aligns across 7 bases. There are 15 residues in the CDR3. The V segment lost 5 bases and the J segment 0 bases; nucleotides outside the gene matches: 5. Germline V gives CDR1 SGHNT, CDR2 YENEEA. The DNA of the CDR3 is TGTGCCAGCAGCGTACTACAGGGGAGCACAGATACGCAGTATTTT. This encodes CASSVLQGSTDTQYF.

The J gene is TRBJ2-1, the V gene TRBV7-3; perhaps TRBD2 as D (5 bases). This CDR3 region has 14 residues. Germline lookup yields CDR1 SGHTA and CDR2 FQGTGA. V was cut by 2 bases and J by 7 bases, with 12 bases left in between. The CDR3 reads CASSLSGVVNEQFF. CDR3 DNA: TGTGCCAGCAGCTTATCCGGGGTAGTGAATGAGCAGTTCTTC.

V gene TRBV7-2 combines with J gene TRBJ2-7; D possibly corresponds to TRBD2 (5 bases). The CDR3 runs 13 residues. Germline V gene lookup returns CDR1 SGHTA and CDR2 FQGNSA. V was trimmed by 2 bases and J by 2 bases, leaving 7 bases between them. The CDR3 DNA reads as TGTGCCAGCAGCTTACAGGAGGCCTACGAGCAGTACTTC. This encodes CASSLQEAYEQYF.

This clone appeared a few times. The chain couples TRBV10-1 to TRBJ1-3; 7 bases agree with TRBD1. CDR1 is WNHNN and CDR2 is SYGVQD in the germline V gene (reference sequence). The J segment lost 2 bases and the V segment lost 5 bases, leaving 3 bases of the junction unmatched. CDR3 length: 14 amino acids. This CDR3 reads CASSPGGTGNTIYF. CDR3 nucleotide sequence: TGCGCCAGCAGTCCAGGGGGGACTGGAAACACCATATATTTT.

This clone has a single count. Its ends do not fully match the called genes, so a read error is possible. V gene TRBV27 combines with J gene TRBJ2-7; 10 bases line up with TRBD1. Germline V gives CDR1 MNHEY, CDR2 SMNVEV (reference sequence). The CDR3 contains 13 residues. Here the CDR3 reads CASSLSGTGVADF. The CDR3 region has the DNA TGTGCCAGCAGTTTATCCGGGACAGGGGTGGCGGACTTC.

V and J are TRBV15 and TRBJ2-7, with 7 positions matching TRBD1. J was trimmed by 0 bases and V by 1 base; bases with no gene match: 3. CDR1 LNHNV and CDR2 YYDKDF come from the germline V gene (reference sequence). The length of the CDR3 is 15 residues. The CDR3 loop reads CATSRGAGGSYEQYF. The CDR3 DNA sequence: TGTGCCACCAGCAGAGGTGCAGGGGGCTCCTACGAGCAGTACTTC.

This clone was seen once. V is TRBV28 and J is TRBJ2-3; D might be TRBD2 (7 bases). This CDR3 contains 16 residues. V was pared by 7 bases and J by 5 bases, with 22 bases between. CDR1 MDHEN and CDR2 SYDVKM come from the germline V gene. As DNA, the CDR3 is TGTGCCAGCACCTCTTGGGGGGGACAACTCTTAGATACGCAGTATTTT. It is translated as CASTSWGGQLLDTQYF. The entire variable domain, with the rest obtained from reference TRBV28 and TRBJ2-3, is as follows: DVKVTQSSRYLVKRTGEKVFLECVQDMDHENMFWYRQDPGLGLRLIYFSYDVKMKEKGDIPEGYSVSREKKERFSLILESASTNQTSMYLCASTSWGGQLLDTQYFGPGTRLTVL.

The chain links TRBV28 to TRBJ2-2, with 8 bases that match TRBD2. V was pared by 6 bases and J by 4 bases, with 7 bases of the junction left unmatched. CDR3 length equals 15 residues. Germline loops: CDR1 MDHEN, CDR2 SYDVKM. The CDR3 region is CASRQLAEGTGELFF. The CDR3 DNA is TGTGCCAGCAGACAACTAGCGGAGGGCACCGGGGAGCTGTTTTTT.

In this sample, this clone turned up once. The genes are TRBV5-5 and TRBJ2-3; 9 bases map to TRBD2. This CDR3 has 15 amino acids. Per germline, CDR1 SGHKS and CDR2 YYEKEE (reference sequence). J gave up 5 bases and V 2 bases, and 6 bases lay outside the gene matches. In nucleotides, the CDR3 is TGTGCCAGCAGCTTTGGCGGGGGGGTCGGAGATACGCAGTATTTT. This translates into CASSFGGGVGDTQYF.

This clone showed up just a few times. The rearrangement uses TRBV5-6 and TRBJ2-7; 12 positions match TRBD2. The CDR3 length is 17 residues. J gave up 0 bases and V 0 bases, and 4 bases lay outside the gene matches. From germline, CDR1 is SGHDT and CDR2 YYEEEE. The DNA of the CDR3 is TGTGCCAGCAGCTTGGGACTAGCGGGGGCCCTCTCCTACGAGCAGTACTTC. Translating it yields CASSLGLAGALSYEQYF.

This clone was observed once. In the same sample, other DNA sequences code for this CDR3. The chain combines TRBV7-2 with TRBJ2-2; TRBD1 might be the D (6 bases). Per germline, CDR1 SGHTA and CDR2 FQGNSA. The CDR3 extends over 14 amino acids. V gave up 1 base and J gave up 5 bases, with 8 bases separating them. In DNA, the CDR3 is TGTGCCAGCAGCTTAGACAGGGTGACCGGGGAGCTGTTTTTT. It encodes CASSLDRVTGELFF.

This rearrangement joins TRBV2 to TRBJ1-1; no firm D call. Trimming stripped 1 base from V and 2 bases from J, with 8 bases between. Germline V gene sequence: CDR1 SNHLY, CDR2 FYNNEI. This CDR3 is built from 14 residues. The CDR3 nucleotides are TGTGCCAGCAGTGAAGAGACACCAAACACTGAAGCTTTCTTT. Translated: CASSEETPNTEAFF.

The chain combines TRBV7-3 with TRBJ2-2; TRBD2 agrees at 9 bases. The trim removed 5 bases at V and 0 bases at J, leaving 7 bases unmatched. The V gene's germline CDR1 is SGHTA and CDR2 FQGTGA. The CDR3 is 17 amino acids. DNA of the CDR3: TGTGCCAGCAGCACCGTAGCGGGGGCCGCGAACACCGGGGAGCTGTTTTTT. Encoded protein: CASSTVAGAANTGELFF.

The chain combines TRBV9 with TRBJ2-1; TRBD2 is a possible D gene (6 bases). Trimming took off 7 bases at V and 3 bases at J, with 8 bases between the two ends. The CDR3 is 12 amino acids. From germline, CDR1 is SGDLS and CDR2 YYNGEE. The DNA of the CDR3 is TGTGCCAGCTCCGGGAGCTACAATGAGCAGTTCTTC. It yields the protein CASSGSYNEQFF. The full variable domain, with the rest looked up from reference TRBV9 and TRBJ2-1, is DSGVTQTPKHLITATGQRVTLRCSPRSGDLSVYWYQQSLDQGLQFLIQYYNGEERAKGNILERFSAQQFPDLHSELNLSSLELGDSALYFCASSGSYNEQFFGPGTRLTVL.

The CDR3 bases are TGCGCCAGCAGCTTGCAGTCAGGCTCCTACAATGAGCAGTTCTTC. Its translation: CASSLQSGSYNEQFF. The V and J genes are TRBV5-1 and TRBJ2-1; D not resolved. CDR3 size: 15 residues. V lost 1 base to trimming and J lost 0 bases, with 8 bases between them. Looked up from germline, CDR1 is SGHRS and CDR2 is YFSETQ.

V and J are TRBV7-6 and TRBJ1-6, with D maybe TRBD1 (5 bases). Germline loops: CDR1 SGHVS, CDR2 FNYEAQ. V lost 5 bases and J lost 7, with 12 bases in between. This CDR3 comprises 14 residues. The CDR3 reads CASSPPGLNSPLHF. The CDR3 nucleotides are TGTGCCAGCAGCCCTCCAGGGTTGAATTCACCCCTCCACTTT.

The chain carries TRBV19 and TRBJ1-1; no definite D call. CDR1 is LNHDA and CDR2 is SQIVND in the germline V gene (reference sequence). The CDR3 is 12 residues long. The V and J ends lost 5 bases and 1 base respectively, with 5 bases between them. CDR3 residues: CASSLKNTEAFF. As DNA, the CDR3 is TGTGCCAGTAGTCTAAAGAACACTGAAGCTTTCTTT.

This rearrangement joins TRBV11-3 to TRBJ2-2; TRBD1 might be the D (5 bases). From germline, CDR1 is SGHNT and CDR2 YENEEA. There are 15 residues in the CDR3. Trimming took 7 bases from V and 1 from J, leaving 13 bases between them. As DNA, the CDR3 is TGTGCCAGCACCCCCGTGCAGGGGAACACCGGGGAGCTGTTTTTT. The encoded protein is CASTPVQGNTGELFF.

This chain connects TRBV19 to TRBJ1-2, with D unclear. Germline CDR1 LNHDA, CDR2 SQIVND (reference sequence). V lost 1 base to trimming and J lost 4 bases, with 13 bases between them. The CDR3 consists of 15 residues. The CDR3 loop is CASSIAAGEGYGYTF. In DNA form, the CDR3 reads TGTGCCAGTAGTATAGCGGCAGGTGAAGGCTATGGCTACACCTTC.

The rearrangement joins TRBV12-5 to TRBJ1-4; 8 bases match TRBD1. The germline V gene encodes CDR1 LGHNT and CDR2 FRNRAP. The CDR3 runs to 16 residues. Germline trimming cut 5 bases from V and 3 bases from J; bases unmatched to any gene: 8. The CDR3 DNA reads as TGTGCTAGTGGTCCACGACAGGGGCAAGCTAATGAAAAACTGTTTTTT. The encoded protein is CASGPRQGQANEKLFF.

The V gene is TRBV11-2, the J gene TRBJ2-2, with a tentative D call TRBD2 (6 bases). V was trimmed by 5 bases and J by 2 bases, leaving 12 bases between them. Germline CDR1 is SGHAT and CDR2 is FQNNGV. This CDR3 has 15 amino acids. CDR3 residues: CASSRTNGNTGELFF. CDR3 nucleotide sequence: TGTGCCAGCAGCCGGACTAACGGCAACACCGGGGAGCTGTTTTTT.

This clone was recorded only once. The chain joins TRBV30 to TRBJ1-2; the D gene is possibly TRBD1 (5 bases). Trimming removed 0 bases at V and 6 bases at J, with 11 bases between. Germline V gene lookup returns CDR1 GTSNPN and CDR2 SVGIG (reference sequence). The CDR3 sequence is 13 residues long. CDR3 region: CAWSVQGANGYTF. The CDR3 DNA reads TGTGCCTGGAGTGTACAAGGGGCGAATGGCTACACCTTC.